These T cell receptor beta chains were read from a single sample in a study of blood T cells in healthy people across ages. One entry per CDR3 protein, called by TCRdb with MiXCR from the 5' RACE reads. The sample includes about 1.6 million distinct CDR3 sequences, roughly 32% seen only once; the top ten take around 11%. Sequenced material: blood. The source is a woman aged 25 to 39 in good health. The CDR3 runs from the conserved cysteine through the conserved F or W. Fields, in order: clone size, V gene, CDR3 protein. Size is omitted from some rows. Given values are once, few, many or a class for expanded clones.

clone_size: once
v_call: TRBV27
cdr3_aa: CASSLRLVPRTGTDYEQYF

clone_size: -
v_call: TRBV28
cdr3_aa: CASSLGAYREETQYF

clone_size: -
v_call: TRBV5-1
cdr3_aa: CASSPRTGGAGELFF

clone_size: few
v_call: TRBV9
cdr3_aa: CASSVGGGKWGEQFF

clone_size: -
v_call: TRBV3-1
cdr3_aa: CASSQDGWTGRVNYGYTF

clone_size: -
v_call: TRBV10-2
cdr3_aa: CASRIGGITDTQYF

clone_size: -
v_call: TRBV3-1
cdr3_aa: CASSQWQGGYTF

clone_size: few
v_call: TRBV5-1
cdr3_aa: CASSLSPSRQETQYF

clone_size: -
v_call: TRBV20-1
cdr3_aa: CSARVAGGHTDTQYF

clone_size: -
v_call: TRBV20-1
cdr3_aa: CSAGPRGQAGEKLFF

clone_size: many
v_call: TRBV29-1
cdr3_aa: CSVAGLAGVVETQYF

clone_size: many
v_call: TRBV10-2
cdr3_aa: CASLEGGLPQETQYF

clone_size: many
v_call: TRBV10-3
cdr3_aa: CAISESALDYGYTF

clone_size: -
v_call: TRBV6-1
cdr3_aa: CASSEFPGTEETQYF

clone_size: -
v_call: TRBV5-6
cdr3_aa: CASSFITRGTQYF

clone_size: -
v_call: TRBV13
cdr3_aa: CASSKYRDSSYGYTF

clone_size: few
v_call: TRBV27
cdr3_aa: CASSLSRGVRHYGYTF

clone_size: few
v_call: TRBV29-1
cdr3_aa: CSVEAQGRLHGYTF

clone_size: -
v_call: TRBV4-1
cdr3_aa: CASSQDRGRDQLQHF

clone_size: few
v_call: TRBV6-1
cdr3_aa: CASSVLTGTQYF

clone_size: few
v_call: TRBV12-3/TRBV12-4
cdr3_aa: CASSLMATSVYEQYF

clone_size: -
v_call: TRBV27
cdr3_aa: CASSSVIGGDEQYF

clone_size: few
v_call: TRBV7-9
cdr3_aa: CASSPPGASALYF

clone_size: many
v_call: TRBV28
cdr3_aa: CASSLSGSGANVLTF

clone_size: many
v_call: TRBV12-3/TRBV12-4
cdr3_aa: CASSGAQRESRYNEQFF

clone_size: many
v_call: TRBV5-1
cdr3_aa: CASRAGVADTQYF

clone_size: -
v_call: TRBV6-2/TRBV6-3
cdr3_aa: CASSYGEGEFF

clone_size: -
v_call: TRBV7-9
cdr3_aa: CASSYGTGETQYF

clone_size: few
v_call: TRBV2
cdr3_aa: CASTTDRNTEAFF

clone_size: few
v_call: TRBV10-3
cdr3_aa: CASRGSREQETQYF

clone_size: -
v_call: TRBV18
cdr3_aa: CASSLRGPGMEWGYGYTF

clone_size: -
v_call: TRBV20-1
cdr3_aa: CSARTSGLYNEQFF

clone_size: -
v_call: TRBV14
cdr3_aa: CASSLKYEQFF

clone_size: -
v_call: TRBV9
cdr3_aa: CASSPNKEGAYGYTF

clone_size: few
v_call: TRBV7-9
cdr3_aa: CASRSGLDYEQYF

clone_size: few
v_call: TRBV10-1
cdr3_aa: CASSGEGNTDTQYF

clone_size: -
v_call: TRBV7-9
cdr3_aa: CASSSPRGALITDTQYF

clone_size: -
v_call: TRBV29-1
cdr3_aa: CSVGDLVGGPNGELFF

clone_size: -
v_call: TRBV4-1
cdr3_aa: CASSQDVGQNNQPQHF

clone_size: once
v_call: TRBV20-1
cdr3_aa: CSARMGKVNTEAFF

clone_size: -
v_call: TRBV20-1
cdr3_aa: CSALRIGDTQYF

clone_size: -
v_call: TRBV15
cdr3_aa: CATSRGSERRNSPLHF

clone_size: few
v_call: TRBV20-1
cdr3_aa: CSAADSNTEAFF

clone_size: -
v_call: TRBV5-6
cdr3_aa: CASSTAPLASNGNEQFF

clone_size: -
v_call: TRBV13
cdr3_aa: CASSLEPRGQNIQYF

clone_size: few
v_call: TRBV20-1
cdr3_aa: CSALPGPSTDTQYF

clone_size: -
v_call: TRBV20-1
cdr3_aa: CSARKRGISGRAIHEQFF

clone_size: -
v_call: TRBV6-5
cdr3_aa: CASSYGERSTDTQYF

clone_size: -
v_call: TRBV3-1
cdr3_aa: CASSQVETRANTQYF

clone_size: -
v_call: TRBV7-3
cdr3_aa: CASSPGTSGGAGTQYF

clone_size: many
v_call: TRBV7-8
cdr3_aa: CASSLMSGGEDEQFF

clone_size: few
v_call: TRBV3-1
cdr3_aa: CASSQDPRREGPSEQYF

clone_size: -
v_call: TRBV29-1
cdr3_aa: CSVTDSNTGELFF

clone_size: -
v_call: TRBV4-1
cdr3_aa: CASSQAGVGSYNEQFF

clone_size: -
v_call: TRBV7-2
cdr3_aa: CASSPNSEQYF

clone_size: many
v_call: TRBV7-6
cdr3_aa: CASSLDPSQETQYF

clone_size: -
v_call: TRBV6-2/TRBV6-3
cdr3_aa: CASTSLGGSGTYEQYF

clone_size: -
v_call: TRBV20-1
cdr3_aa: CSARASLAGLGDAQYF

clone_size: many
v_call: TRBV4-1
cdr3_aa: CASSSTVTFEQYF